The rows below give T cell receptor beta chains drawn from one sample of a study of post-analysis software for immune sequencing data. TCRdb fed the PCR reads into MiXCR, producing one record per CDR3 protein. Among roughly 620,000 distinct CDR3 sequences, about 40% were seen once, and the ten largest hold over 1.5%. What was sequenced was blood. Every receptor here comes from a girl aged 10-17 years with multiple sclerosis. CDR3s include the opening cysteine and the closing phenylalanine or tryptophan. A D gene is named only where the DNA matches it firmly. Size is omitted from some rows. Given values are once, few, many or a class for expanded clones.

size: .; V: TRBV13; J: TRBJ2-1; D: TRBD2; DNA: TGTGCCAGCAGCTCCTTTCTAGCGGAGCTCTACAATGAGCAGTTCTTC; CDR3: CASSSFLAELYNEQFF
size: few; V: TRBV12-3/TRBV12-4; J: TRBJ2-6; D: .; DNA: TGTGCCAGCACCGAGACTGGGGCCAACGTCCTGACTTTC; CDR3: CASTETGANVLTF
size: .; V: TRBV6-5; J: TRBJ1-6; D: .; DNA: TGTGCCAGCAGTTACCAGGGGTCCTCAGTCCTCCACTTT; CDR3: CASSYQGSSVLHF
size: .; V: TRBV5-1; J: TRBJ2-4; D: TRBD2; DNA: TGCGCCAGCAGCTTAGGACTAGTCGGCATTCAGTACTTC; CDR3: CASSLGLVGIQYF
size: .; V: TRBV7-2; J: TRBJ1-2; D: TRBD1; DNA: TGTGCCAGCAGACATCGACAGGGAGGACGATATGGCTACACCTTC; CDR3: CASRHRQGGRYGYTF
size: once; V: TRBV5-1; J: TRBJ2-7; D: TRBD1; DNA: TGCGCCAGCAGCCCGGACAGGGATCTCTACGAGCAGTACTTC; CDR3: CASSPDRDLYEQYF
size: .; V: TRBV5-1; J: TRBJ1-5; D: .; DNA: TGCGCCAGCAGCTTGGAGGGGAAGGTAGAACAGCCCCAGCATTTT; CDR3: CASSLEGKVEQPQHF
size: .; V: TRBV7-3; J: TRBJ2-5; D: .; DNA: TGTGCCAGCAGCCCCGGGACATCGTACCAAGAGACCCAGTACTTC; CDR3: CASSPGTSYQETQYF
size: few; V: TRBV7-3; J: TRBJ2-3; D: .; DNA: TGTGCCAGCAGCTCTTCGGTCGGAGATACGCAGTATTTT; CDR3: CASSSSVGDTQYF
size: few; V: TRBV6-1; J: TRBJ2-7; D: TRBD2; DNA: TGTGCCAGCAGTGGCTTGGAGGGAGGGCCCAGGGAGCAGTACTTC; CDR3: CASSGLEGGPREQYF
size: .; V: TRBV3-1; J: TRBJ2-7; D: .; DNA: TGTGCCAGCAGCCACGATATCTCCTACGAGCAGTACTTC; CDR3: CASSHDISYEQYF
size: .; V: TRBV12-3/TRBV12-4; J: TRBJ2-3; D: TRBD2; DNA: TGTGCCAGCAGCTCCGAGCGGGAGTTCGCAGATACGCAGTATTTT; CDR3: CASSSEREFADTQYF
size: .; V: TRBV19; J: TRBJ1-5; D: .; DNA: TGTGCCAGTAGTATAGTTGGGGGTGATCAGCCCCAGCATTTT; CDR3: CASSIVGGDQPQHF
size: .; V: TRBV12-3/TRBV12-4; J: TRBJ2-3; D: TRBD2; DNA: TGTGCCAGCAGTTTGACTCTGCTAGCGGAGGCTAGCACAGATACGCAGTATTTT; CDR3: CASSLTLLAEASTDTQYF
size: .; V: TRBV5-1; J: TRBJ2-1; D: TRBD2; DNA: TGCGCCAGCAGCATACGACTAGCGGGGGGCAATGAGCAGTTCTTC; CDR3: CASSIRLAGGNEQFF
size: few; V: TRBV12-3/TRBV12-4; J: TRBJ2-3; D: .; DNA: TGTGCCAGCAAAAGGGACCATACGCAGTATTTT; CDR3: CASKRDHTQYF
size: .; V: TRBV29-1; J: TRBJ2-3; D: .; DNA: TGCAGCGTCCCTCCGGGACTCAGGGCAGATACGCAGTATTTT; CDR3: CSVPPGLRADTQYF
size: .; V: TRBV5-6; J: TRBJ1-5; D: TRBD1; DNA: TGTGCCAGCAGCTTGTTTATTAGTTTAGGACAGGGGGATCAGCCCCAGCATTTT; CDR3: CASSLFISLGQGDQPQHF
size: once; V: TRBV12-3/TRBV12-4; J: TRBJ1-2; D: .; DNA: TGTGCCAGCAGTTGGGCCGCGGGGCAGAGCTATGGCTACACCTTC; CDR3: CASSWAAGQSYGYTF
size: .; V: TRBV20-1; J: TRBJ2-7; D: .; DNA: TGCAGTGCGGTCGCGTCGCTATCCGAGCAGTACTTC; CDR3: CSAVASLSEQYF
size: .; V: TRBV6-6; J: TRBJ1-2; D: TRBD1; DNA: TGTGCCAGCAGCTACAGGGGTGGAGTCTATGGCTACACCTTC; CDR3: CASSYRGGVYGYTF
size: .; V: TRBV7-9; J: TRBJ1-4; D: .; DNA: TGTGCCAGCAGCTTCGCGAGGGAGTGGGAAAAACTGTTTTTT; CDR3: CASSFAREWEKLFF
size: .; V: TRBV12-3/TRBV12-4; J: TRBJ1-5; D: .; DNA: TGTGCCAGCGCTAGGAGATCGGGCAATCAGCCCCAGCATTTT; CDR3: CASARRSGNQPQHF
size: .; V: TRBV21-1; J: TRBJ1-1; D: .; DNA: TGTGCCAGCAGATGCAGGTCCATGGAGTGCACTGAAGCTTTCTTT; CDR3: CASRCRSMECTEAFF
size: many; V: TRBV7-8; J: TRBJ2-7; D: TRBD1; DNA: TGTGCCAGCAGCTTAGGGTCCGGACAGGGGGCATTCTACGAGCAGTACTTC; CDR3: CASSLGSGQGAFYEQYF
size: .; V: TRBV5-1; J: TRBJ2-2; D: .; DNA: TGCGCCAGCAGCTTGTCCCCGGGAGTGGGCACCGGGGAGCTGTTTTTT; CDR3: CASSLSPGVGTGELFF
size: .; V: TRBV29-1; J: TRBJ1-1; D: .; DNA: TGCAGCGTTGTCGACAGGGAAGCTTTCTTT; CDR3: CSVVDREAFF
size: few; V: TRBV10-2; J: TRBJ1-2; D: .; DNA: TGCGCCAGCAGTGAGTCGTCTTTCTATGGCTACACCTTC; CDR3: CASSESSFYGYTF
size: .; V: TRBV3-1; J: TRBJ1-5; D: .; DNA: TGTGCCAGCAGCCGAGCGGGGGGCGATCAGCCCCAGCATTTT; CDR3: CASSRAGGDQPQHF
size: few; V: TRBV7-2; J: TRBJ2-7; D: .; DNA: TGTGCCAGCAGCTTAGTAACGGGAGCTGCCTACGAGCAGTACTTC; CDR3: CASSLVTGAAYEQYF
size: few; V: TRBV5-1; J: TRBJ2-7; D: .; DNA: TGCGCCATTGTACAACGGCAGTACTTC; CDR3: CAIVQRQYF
size: .; V: TRBV7-2; J: TRBJ2-4; D: TRBD1; DNA: TGTGCCAGCAGCGTGACAGGGCCTGCCAAAAACATTCAGTACTTC; CDR3: CASSVTGPAKNIQYF
size: few; V: TRBV30; J: TRBJ1-2; D: .; DNA: TGTGCCTGGAGTCCCCAAGTAGCTAAAGGCTACACCTTC; CDR3: CAWSPQVAKGYTF
size: few; V: TRBV6-1; J: TRBJ2-7; D: .; DNA: TGTGCCACACTGTCGACCGTTTACGAGCAGTACTTC; CDR3: CATLSTVYEQYF
size: .; V: TRBV6-1; J: TRBJ2-1; D: .; DNA: TGTGCCAGCAGGGACCATACAGACAATGAGCAGTTCTTC; CDR3: CASRDHTDNEQFF
size: few; V: TRBV29-1; J: TRBJ2-7; D: TRBD1; DNA: TGCAGCGCAGCAAATTCTGGCCACAGGGGTGGCTACGAGCAGTACTTC; CDR3: CSAANSGHRGGYEQYF
size: .; V: TRBV20-1; J: TRBJ2-7; D: .; DNA: TGCAGTGCTAGAGCGCAGGGAAGTATGCACGAGCAGTACTTC; CDR3: CSARAQGSMHEQYF
size: few; V: TRBV5-1; J: TRBJ2-6; D: .; DNA: TGCGCCAGCAGCTCGGGGCTAGTCTCGACTGGGGCCAACGTCCGGACTTTC; CDR3: CASSSGLVSTGANVRTF
size: .; V: TRBV27; J: TRBJ2-5; D: TRBD2; DNA: TGTGCCAGCAGTTTATTCGCGGGACTAGAGTCCCAAGAGACCCAGTACTTC; CDR3: CASSLFAGLESQETQYF
size: .; V: TRBV7-2; J: TRBJ1-4; D: .; DNA: TGTGCCAACAGCCAGACGGGACACCAAGGGGAAAAACTGTTTTTT; CDR3: CANSQTGHQGEKLFF
size: few; V: TRBV9; J: TRBJ2-5; D: .; DNA: TGTGCCAGCAGCGCGGGGTGGGGGGCGGAGACCCAGTACTTC; CDR3: CASSAGWGAETQYF
size: many; V: TRBV20-1; J: TRBJ2-7; D: .; DNA: TGCAGTGCCAACCCTGGGGGTCTTTACGAGCAGTACTTC; CDR3: CSANPGGLYEQYF
size: many; V: TRBV7-2; J: TRBJ2-7; D: .; DNA: TGTGCCAGCAGCGCCACCACCGAGCAGTACTTC; CDR3: CASSATTEQYF
size: few; V: TRBV6-1; J: TRBJ2-5; D: .; DNA: TGTGCCAGCAGTGAGAGGGGCGGTCAAGAGACCCAGTACTTC; CDR3: CASSERGGQETQYF
size: few; V: TRBV12-5; J: TRBJ1-2; D: TRBD1; DNA: TGTGCTAGTGGTTTGGGGGACAGGGCGACGGAGGGCTACACCTTC; CDR3: CASGLGDRATEGYTF
size: .; V: TRBV20-1; J: TRBJ1-2; D: .; DNA: TGCAGTGCCCTTCTTGGGGGCGCTAATGGCTACACCTTC; CDR3: CSALLGGANGYTF
size: .; V: TRBV29-1; J: TRBJ2-7; D: .; DNA: TGCAGCGCCGGGCAGGGGAACCTGCGGTACGAGCAGTACTTC; CDR3: CSAGQGNLRYEQYF
size: .; V: TRBV9; J: TRBJ1-2; D: TRBD1; DNA: TGTGCCAGCAGCGCGCTCCTAGGACAGGTCGACTATGGCTACACCTTC; CDR3: CASSALLGQVDYGYTF
size: .; V: TRBV7-2; J: TRBJ2-7; D: .; DNA: TGTGCCAGCAGCTTAGGCGCAGGGGTCCCTTCCTACGAGCAGTACTTC; CDR3: CASSLGAGVPSYEQYF
size: .; V: TRBV5-1; J: TRBJ1-1; D: .; DNA: TGCGCCAGCAGCACGAGGGGAGGGAACACTGAAGCTTTCTTT; CDR3: CASSTRGGNTEAFF
size: .; V: TRBV13; J: TRBJ1-1; D: .; DNA: TGTGCCAGCAGCTGGGCCTCCCCTGAAGCTTTCTTT; CDR3: CASSWASPEAFF
size: few; V: TRBV20-1; J: TRBJ2-7; D: TRBD2; DNA: TGCAGTGCTATCGCGGGGAGGGGCACCTACGAGCAGTACTTC; CDR3: CSAIAGRGTYEQYF
size: once; V: TRBV5-1; J: TRBJ2-5; D: TRBD1; DNA: TGCGCCAGCAGCTTGGGGGCAGGGGGCGCCCAGGGTATCCAGCAGTACTTC; CDR3: CASSLGAGGAQGIQQYF
size: few; V: TRBV5-6; J: TRBJ2-7; D: TRBD2; DNA: TGTGCCAGCAGCTTCACCATCGGACTAGCGGGAGGTAACTCCTACGAGCAGTACTTC; CDR3: CASSFTIGLAGGNSYEQYF
size: .; V: TRBV12-3/TRBV12-4; J: TRBJ2-1; D: .; DNA: TGTGCCAGCAGTTGGGACGGCCACAATGAGCAGTTCTTC; CDR3: CASSWDGHNEQFF
size: .; V: TRBV29-1; J: TRBJ2-1; D: .; DNA: TGCAGCGGCCGACCGGCCTATAATGAGCAGTTCTTC; CDR3: CSGRPAYNEQFF
size: .; V: TRBV29-1; J: TRBJ1-2; D: .; DNA: TGCAGCGTGGATAGGACAGTCAACTATGGCTACACCTTC; CDR3: CSVDRTVNYGYTF
size: .; V: TRBV10-3; J: TRBJ2-7; D: .; DNA: TGTGCCATCAGTGAGTTTTTGACAGGCAGATCCTACGAGCAGTACTTC; CDR3: CAISEFLTGRSYEQYF